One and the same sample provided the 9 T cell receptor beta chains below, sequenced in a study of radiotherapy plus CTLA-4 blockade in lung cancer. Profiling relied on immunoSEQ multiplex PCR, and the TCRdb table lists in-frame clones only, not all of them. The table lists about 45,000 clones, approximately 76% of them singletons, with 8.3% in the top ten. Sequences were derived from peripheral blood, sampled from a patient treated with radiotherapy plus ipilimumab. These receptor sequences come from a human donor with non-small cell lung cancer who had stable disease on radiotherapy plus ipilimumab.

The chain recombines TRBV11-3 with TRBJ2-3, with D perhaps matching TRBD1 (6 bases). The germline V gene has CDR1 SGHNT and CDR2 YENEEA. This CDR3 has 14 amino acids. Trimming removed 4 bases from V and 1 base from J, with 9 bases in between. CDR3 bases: TGTGCCAGCAGCTCAGGGGTCGGCACAGATACGCAGTATTTT. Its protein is CASSSGVGTDTQYF.

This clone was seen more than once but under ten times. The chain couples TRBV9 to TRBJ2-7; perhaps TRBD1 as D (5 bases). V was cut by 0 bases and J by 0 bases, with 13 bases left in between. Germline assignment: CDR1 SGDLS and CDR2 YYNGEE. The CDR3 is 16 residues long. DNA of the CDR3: TGTGCCAGCAGCGTAGACCAGGACACCAACTCCTACGAGCAGTACTTC. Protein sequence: CASSVDQDTNSYEQYF.

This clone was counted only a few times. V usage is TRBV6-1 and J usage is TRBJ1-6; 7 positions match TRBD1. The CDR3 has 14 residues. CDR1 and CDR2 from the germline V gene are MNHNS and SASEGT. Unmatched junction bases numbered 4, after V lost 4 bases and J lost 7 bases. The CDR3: CASSARDRNSPLHF. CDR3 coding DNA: TGTGCCAGCAGTGCCCGGGACAGAAATTCACCCCTCCACTTT.

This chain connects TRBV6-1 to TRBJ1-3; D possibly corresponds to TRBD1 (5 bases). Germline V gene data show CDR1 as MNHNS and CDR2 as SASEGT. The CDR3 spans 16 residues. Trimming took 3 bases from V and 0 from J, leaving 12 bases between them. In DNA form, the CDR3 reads TGTGCCAGCAGTGACCACAGGATGAGCTCTGGAAACACCATATATTTT. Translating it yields CASSDHRMSSGNTIYF.

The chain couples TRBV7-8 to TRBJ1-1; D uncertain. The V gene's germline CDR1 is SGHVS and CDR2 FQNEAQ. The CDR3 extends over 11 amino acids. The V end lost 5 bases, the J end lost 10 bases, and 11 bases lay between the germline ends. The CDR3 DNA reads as TGTGCCAGCAGCCTAGGACCAGGAGCTTTCTTT. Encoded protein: CASSLGPGAFF.

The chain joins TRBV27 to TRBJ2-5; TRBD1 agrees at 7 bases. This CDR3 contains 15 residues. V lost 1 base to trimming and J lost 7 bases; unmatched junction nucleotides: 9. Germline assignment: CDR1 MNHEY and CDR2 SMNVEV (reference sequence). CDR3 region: CASSLFGTVEGTQYF. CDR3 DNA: TGTGCCAGCAGTTTATTCGGGACAGTGGAAGGGACCCAGTACTTC.

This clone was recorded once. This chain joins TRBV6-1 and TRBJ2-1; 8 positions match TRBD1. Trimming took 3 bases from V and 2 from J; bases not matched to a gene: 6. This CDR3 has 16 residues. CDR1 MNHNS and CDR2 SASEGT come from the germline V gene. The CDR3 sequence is CASSEARDRPYNEQFF. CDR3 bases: TGTGCCAGCAGTGAGGCCCGGGACAGGCCCTACAATGAGCAGTTCTTC.

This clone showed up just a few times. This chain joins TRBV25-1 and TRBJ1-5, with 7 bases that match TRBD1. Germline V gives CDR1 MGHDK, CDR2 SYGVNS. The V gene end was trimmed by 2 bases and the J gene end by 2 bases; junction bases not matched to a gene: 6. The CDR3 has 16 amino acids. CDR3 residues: CASSEAQGRGNQPQHF. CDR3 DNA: TGTGCCAGCAGTGAAGCACAGGGGCGAGGCAATCAGCCCCAGCATTTT.

This CDR3 is CASSFPTGTGVLDTQYF. The CDR3 bases are TGTGCCAGCAGCTTCCCGACCGGGACAGGGGTCCTCGATACGCAGTATTTT. The V gene is TRBV7-9, the J gene TRBJ2-3; TRBD1 matches 10 bases. Germline V CDR1 and CDR2: SEHNR, FQNEAQ (reference sequence). The CDR3 runs 17 residues. J gave up 6 bases and V 3 bases, and 12 bases lay outside the gene matches. The whole variable domain, filled in from reference TRBV7-9 and TRBJ2-3, reads DTGVSQNPRHKITKRGQNVTFRCDPISEHNRLYWYRQTLGQGPEFLTYFQNEAQLEKSRLLSDRFSAERPKGSFSTLEIQRTEQGDSAMYLCASSFPTGTGVLDTQYFGPGTRLTVL.